This T cell receptor (beta chain) is from a study of blood T cell repertoires in COVID-19. About the research overall: Nucleic acid was either cDNA or gDNA, and it came from T cells, B-cell-depleted T cells, or PBMCs.

CDR3 length equals 14 residues. Germline V gives CDR1 LNHDA, CDR2 SQIVND (reference sequence). V gave up 7 bases and J gave up 8 bases; unmatched junction bases: 13. While infection was still active, Seattle patients were enrolled and then followed longitudinally. The authors' processing: How many nucleated cells were present was estimated from reference gene primer amplification. Assay used: immunoSEQ multiplex PCR; TCRdb lists only in-frame clones, some missing. Clone size and the V and J calls come from that table; the DNA yielded D and trimming. Of around 220,000 clones in the sample, around 86% are singletons; the top ten hold 7% to 10%.

The receptor was derived from an elderly woman with COVID-19, enrolled during active disease. The sequenced sample consisted of peripheral blood. The V and J genes are TRBV19 and TRBJ1-2, with 7 bases identical to TRBD1. This CDR3 is CASTGEQGRWGYTF. The CDR3 DNA sequence: TGTGCCAGTACCGGCGAACAGGGGAGATGGGGCTACACCTTC.